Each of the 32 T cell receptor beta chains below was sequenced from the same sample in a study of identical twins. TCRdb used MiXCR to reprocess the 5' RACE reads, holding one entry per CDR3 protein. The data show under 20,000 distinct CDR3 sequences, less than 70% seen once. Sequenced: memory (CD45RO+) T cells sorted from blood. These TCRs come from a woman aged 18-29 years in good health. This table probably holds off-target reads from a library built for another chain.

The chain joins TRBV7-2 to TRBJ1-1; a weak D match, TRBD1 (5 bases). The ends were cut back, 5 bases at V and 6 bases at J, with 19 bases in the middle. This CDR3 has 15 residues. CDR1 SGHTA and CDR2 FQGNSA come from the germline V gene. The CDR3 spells CASSLNDRALAEAFF. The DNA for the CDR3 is TGTGCCAGCAGCCTGAATGACAGAGCCCTTGCTGAAGCTTTCTTT.

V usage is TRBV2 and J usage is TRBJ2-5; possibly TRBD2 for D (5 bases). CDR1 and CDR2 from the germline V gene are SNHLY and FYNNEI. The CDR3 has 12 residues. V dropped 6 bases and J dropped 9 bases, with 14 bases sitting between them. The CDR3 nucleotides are TGTGCCAGCAGGGTAGGAGACGGGGCCCAGTACTTC. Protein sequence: CASRVGDGAQYF.

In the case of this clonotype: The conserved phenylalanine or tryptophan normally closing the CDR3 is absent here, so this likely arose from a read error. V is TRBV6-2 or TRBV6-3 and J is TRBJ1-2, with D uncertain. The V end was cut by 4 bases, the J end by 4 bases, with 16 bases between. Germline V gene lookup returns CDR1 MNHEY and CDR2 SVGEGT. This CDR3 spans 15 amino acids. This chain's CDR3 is CASSSSPPDPYGYTY. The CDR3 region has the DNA TGTGCCAGCAGTTCCAGTCCGCCAGACCCCTATGGCTACACCTAC.

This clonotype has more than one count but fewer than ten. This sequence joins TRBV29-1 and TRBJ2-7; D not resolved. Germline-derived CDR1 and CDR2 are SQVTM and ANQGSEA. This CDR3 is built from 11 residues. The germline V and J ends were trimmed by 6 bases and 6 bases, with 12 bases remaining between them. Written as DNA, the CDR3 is TGCAGCGTATCTGGACCGCGCGAGCAGTACTTC. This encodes CSVSGPREQYF.

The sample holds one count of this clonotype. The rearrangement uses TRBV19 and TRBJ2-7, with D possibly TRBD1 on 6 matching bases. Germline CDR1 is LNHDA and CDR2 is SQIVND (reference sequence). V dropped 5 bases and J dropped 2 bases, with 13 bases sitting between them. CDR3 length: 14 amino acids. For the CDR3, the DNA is TGTGCCAGTAGTCCGTCAGGGGACGCCTACGAGCAGTACTTC. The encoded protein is CASSPSGDAYEQYF.

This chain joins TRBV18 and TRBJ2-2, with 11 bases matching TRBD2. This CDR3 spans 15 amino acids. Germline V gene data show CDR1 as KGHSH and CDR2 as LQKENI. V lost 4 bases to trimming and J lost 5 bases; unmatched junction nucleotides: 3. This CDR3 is CASSQGLAETGELFF. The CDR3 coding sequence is TGTGCCAGCTCACAGGGACTAGCGGAGACCGGGGAGCTGTTTTTT.

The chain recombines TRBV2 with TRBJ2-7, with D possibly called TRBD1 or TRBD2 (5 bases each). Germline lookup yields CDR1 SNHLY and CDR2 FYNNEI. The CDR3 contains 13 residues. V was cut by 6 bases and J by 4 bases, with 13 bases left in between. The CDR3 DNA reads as TGTGCCAGCAGGACGGGACGGACATACGAGCAGTACTTC. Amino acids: CASRTGRTYEQYF.

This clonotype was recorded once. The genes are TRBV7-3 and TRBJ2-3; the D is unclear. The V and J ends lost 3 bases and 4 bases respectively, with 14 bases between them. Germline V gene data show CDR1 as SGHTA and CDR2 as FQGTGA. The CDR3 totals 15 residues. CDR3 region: CASSFSHQKSDTQYF. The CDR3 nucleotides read TGTGCCAGCAGCTTTTCCCACCAGAAATCAGATACGCAGTATTTT. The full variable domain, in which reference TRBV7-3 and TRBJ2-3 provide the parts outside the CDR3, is GAGVSQTPSNKVTEKGKYVELRCDPISGHTALYWYRQSLGQGPEFLIYFQGTGAADDSGLPNDRFFAVRPEGSVSTLKIQRTERGDSAVYLCASSFSHQKSDTQYFGPGTRLTVL.

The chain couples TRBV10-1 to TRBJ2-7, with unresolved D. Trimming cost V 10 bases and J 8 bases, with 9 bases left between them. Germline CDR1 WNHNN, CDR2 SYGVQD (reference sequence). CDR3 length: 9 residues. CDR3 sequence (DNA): TGCGCCACCAAGCGAAAGCAGTACTTC. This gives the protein CATKRKQYF.

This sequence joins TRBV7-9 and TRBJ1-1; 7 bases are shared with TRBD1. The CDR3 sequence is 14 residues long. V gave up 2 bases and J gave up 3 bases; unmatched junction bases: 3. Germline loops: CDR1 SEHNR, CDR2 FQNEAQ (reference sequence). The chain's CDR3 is CASSLKGAHTEAFF. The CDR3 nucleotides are TGTGCCAGCAGCTTAAAGGGGGCTCACACTGAAGCTTTCTTT.

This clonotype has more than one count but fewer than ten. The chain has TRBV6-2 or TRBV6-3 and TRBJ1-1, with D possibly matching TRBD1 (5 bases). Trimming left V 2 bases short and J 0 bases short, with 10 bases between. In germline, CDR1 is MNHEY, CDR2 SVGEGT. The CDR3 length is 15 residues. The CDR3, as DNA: TGTGCCAGCAGTTACACCAGGGTGGTGAACACTGAAGCTTTCTTT. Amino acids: CASSYTRVVNTEAFF.

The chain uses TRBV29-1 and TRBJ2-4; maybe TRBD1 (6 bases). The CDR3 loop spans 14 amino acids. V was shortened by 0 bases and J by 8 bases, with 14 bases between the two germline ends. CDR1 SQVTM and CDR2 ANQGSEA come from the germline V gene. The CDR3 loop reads CSVEDQGGTHIQYF. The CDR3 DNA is TGCAGCGTTGAAGATCAAGGGGGTACGCACATTCAGTACTTC.

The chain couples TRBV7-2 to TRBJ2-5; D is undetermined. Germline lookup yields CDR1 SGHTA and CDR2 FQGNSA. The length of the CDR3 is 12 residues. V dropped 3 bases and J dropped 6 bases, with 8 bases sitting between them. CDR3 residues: CASSFQWQTQYF. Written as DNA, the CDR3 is TGTGCCAGCAGCTTCCAGTGGCAGACCCAGTACTTC.

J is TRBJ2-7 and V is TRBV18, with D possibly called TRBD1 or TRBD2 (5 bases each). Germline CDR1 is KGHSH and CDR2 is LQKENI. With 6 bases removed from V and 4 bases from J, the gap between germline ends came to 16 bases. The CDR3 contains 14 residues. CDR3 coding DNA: TGTGCCAGCTCGCGACAGAGCGGCCATTACGAGCAGTACTTC. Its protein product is CASSRQSGHYEQYF.

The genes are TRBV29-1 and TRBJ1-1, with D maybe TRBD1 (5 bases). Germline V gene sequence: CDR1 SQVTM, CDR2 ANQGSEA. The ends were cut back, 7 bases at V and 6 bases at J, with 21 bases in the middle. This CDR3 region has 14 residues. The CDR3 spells CSAGARGGGPEAFF. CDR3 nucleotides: TGCAGCGCCGGGGCGAGGGGTGGGGGTCCTGAAGCTTTCTTT. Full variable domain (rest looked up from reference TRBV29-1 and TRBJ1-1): SAVISQKPSRDICQRGTSLTIQCQVDSQVTMMFWYRQQPGQSLTLIATANQGSEATYESGFVIDKFPISRPNLTFSTLTVSNMSPEDSSIYLCSAGARGGGPEAFFGQGTRLTVV.

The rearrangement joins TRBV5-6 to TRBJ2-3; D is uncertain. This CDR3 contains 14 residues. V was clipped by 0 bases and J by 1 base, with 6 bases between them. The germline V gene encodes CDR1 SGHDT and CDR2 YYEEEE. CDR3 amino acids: CASSLGLGTDTQYF. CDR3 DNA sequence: TGTGCCAGCAGCTTGGGTCTCGGCACAGATACGCAGTATTTT.

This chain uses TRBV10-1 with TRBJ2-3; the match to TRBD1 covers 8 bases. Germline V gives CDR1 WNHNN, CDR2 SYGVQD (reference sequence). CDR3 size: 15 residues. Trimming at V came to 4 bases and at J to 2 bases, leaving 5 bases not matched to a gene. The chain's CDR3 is CASSVGQGYTDTQYF. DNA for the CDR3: TGCGCCAGCAGTGTTGGACAGGGCTACACAGATACGCAGTATTTT.

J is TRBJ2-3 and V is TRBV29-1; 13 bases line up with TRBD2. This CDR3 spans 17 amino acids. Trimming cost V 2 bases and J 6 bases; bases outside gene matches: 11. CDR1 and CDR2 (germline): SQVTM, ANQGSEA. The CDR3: CSVEPWTSGRPGDTQYF. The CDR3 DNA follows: TGCAGCGTTGAACCTTGGACTAGCGGGAGACCGGGTGATACGCAGTATTTT.

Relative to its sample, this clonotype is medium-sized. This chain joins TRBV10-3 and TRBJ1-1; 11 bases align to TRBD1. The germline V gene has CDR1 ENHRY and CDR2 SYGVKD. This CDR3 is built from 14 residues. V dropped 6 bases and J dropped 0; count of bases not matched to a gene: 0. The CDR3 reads CAIRDRGLNTEAFF. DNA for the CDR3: TGTGCCATCAGGGACAGGGGGCTGAACACTGAAGCTTTCTTT.

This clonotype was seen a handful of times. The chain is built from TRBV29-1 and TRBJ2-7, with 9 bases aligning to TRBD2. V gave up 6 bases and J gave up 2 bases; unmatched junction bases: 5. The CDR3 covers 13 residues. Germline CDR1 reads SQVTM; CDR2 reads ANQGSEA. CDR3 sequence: CSVLSGGTYEQYF. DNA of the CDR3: TGCAGCGTCCTTAGCGGGGGAACCTACGAGCAGTACTTC.

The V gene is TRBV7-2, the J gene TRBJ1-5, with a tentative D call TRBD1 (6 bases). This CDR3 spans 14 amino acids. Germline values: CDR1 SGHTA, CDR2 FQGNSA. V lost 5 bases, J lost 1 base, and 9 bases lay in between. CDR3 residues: CASSPQGSNQPQHF. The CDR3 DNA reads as TGTGCCAGCAGCCCACAGGGAAGCAATCAGCCCCAGCATTTT. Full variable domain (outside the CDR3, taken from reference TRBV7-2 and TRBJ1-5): GAGVSQSPSNKVTEKGKDVELRCDPISGHTALYWYRQSLGQGLEFLIYFQGNSAPDKSGLPSDRFSAERTGGSVSTLTIQRTQQEDSAVYLCASSPQGSNQPQHFGDGTRLSIL.

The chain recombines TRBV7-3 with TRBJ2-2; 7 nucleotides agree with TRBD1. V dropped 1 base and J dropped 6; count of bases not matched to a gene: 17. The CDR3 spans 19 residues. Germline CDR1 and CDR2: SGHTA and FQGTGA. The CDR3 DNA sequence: TGTGCCAGCAGCTTAATCGGAAACGACAGGGTGGATTTCTCCGGGGAGCTGTTTTTT. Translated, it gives CASSLIGNDRVDFSGELFF.

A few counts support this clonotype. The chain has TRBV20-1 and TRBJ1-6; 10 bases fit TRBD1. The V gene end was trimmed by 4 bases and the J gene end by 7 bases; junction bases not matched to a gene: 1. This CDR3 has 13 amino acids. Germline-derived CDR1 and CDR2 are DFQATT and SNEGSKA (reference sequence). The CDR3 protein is CSATGQGNSPLHF. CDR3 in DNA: TGCAGTGCTACGGGACAGGGGAATTCACCCCTCCACTTT.

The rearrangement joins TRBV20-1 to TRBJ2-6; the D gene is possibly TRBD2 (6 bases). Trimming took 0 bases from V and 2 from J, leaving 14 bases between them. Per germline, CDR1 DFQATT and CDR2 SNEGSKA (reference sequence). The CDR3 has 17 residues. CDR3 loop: CSAREAGKGAGANVLTF. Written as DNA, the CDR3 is TGCAGTGCTAGAGAGGCGGGAAAAGGGGCTGGGGCCAACGTCCTGACTTTC.

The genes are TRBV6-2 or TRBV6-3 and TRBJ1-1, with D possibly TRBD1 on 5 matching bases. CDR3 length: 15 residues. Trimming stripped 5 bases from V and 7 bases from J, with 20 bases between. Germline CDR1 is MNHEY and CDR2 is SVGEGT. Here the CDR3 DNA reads TGTGCCAGCAGTCACGGCGGAGGGGTGTATAATGAAGCTTTCTTT. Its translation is CASSHGGGVYNEAFF.

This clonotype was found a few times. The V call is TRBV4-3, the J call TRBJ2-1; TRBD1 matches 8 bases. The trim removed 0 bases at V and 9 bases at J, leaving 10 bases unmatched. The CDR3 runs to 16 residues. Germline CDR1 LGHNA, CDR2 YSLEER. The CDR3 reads CASSQDRQGAATEQFF. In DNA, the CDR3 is TGCGCCAGCAGCCAAGACAGGCAGGGGGCCGCCACTGAGCAGTTCTTC.

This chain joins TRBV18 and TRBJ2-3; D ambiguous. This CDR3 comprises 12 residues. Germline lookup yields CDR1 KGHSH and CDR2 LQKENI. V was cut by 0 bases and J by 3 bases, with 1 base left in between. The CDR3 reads CASSPPTDTQYF. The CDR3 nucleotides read TGTGCCAGCTCACCACCGACAGATACGCAGTATTTT.

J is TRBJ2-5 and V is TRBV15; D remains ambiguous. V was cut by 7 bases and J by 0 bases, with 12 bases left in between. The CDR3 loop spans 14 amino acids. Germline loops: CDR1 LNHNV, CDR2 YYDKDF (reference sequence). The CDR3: CATKANSYQETQYF. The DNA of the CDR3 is TGTGCCACCAAAGCAAATTCGTACCAAGAGACCCAGTACTTC.

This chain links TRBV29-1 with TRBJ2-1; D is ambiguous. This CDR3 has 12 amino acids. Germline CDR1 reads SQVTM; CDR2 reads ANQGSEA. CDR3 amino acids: CTTLWVGNEQFF. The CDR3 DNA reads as TGCACCACCCTTTGGGTGGGTAATGAGCAGTTCTTC.

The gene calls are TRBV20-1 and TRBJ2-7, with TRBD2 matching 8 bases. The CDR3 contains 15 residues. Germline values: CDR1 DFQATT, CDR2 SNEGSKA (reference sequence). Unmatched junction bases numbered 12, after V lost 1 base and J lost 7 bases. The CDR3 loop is CSARGFREGPWEQYF. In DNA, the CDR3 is TGCAGTGCTAGAGGATTTCGGGAGGGCCCATGGGAGCAGTACTTC.

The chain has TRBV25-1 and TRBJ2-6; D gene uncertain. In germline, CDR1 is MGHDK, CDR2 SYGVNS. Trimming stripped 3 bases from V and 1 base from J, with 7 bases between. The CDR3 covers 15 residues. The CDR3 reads CASSDPASGANVLTF. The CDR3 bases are TGTGCCAGCAGTGACCCAGCTTCTGGGGCCAACGTCCTGACTTTC.

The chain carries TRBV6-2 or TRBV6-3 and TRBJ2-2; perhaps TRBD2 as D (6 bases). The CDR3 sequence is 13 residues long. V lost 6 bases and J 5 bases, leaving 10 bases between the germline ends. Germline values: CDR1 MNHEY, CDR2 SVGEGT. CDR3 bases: TGTGCCAGCAGGGGTAGCGGAACCGGGGAGCTGTTTTTT. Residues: CASRGSGTGELFF.